This TCR beta chain comes out of a study of post-analysis software for immune sequencing data. Findings and caveats of the study: Elevated frequency relative to controls characterized roughly five TRBV segments in patients, TRBV5-6, TRBV5-1 and TRBV20-1 among them.

Comment on this clonotype: Its antigen is unidentified.

Germline CDR1 and CDR2: DFQATT and SNEGSKA (reference sequence). Germline trimming cut 0 bases from V and 2 bases from J; bases unmatched to any gene: 6. The CDR3 consists of 16 residues. Incorporated into the TCR beta cDNA libraries were unique molecular identifiers, which served to reduce PCR and sequencing biases. Researchers reported around 510,000 cDNA molecules coming from around 1 to 10 million T cells. TCRdb re-called the PCR reads with MiXCR, one entry per CDR3 protein. The data show 600,000 to 700,000 distinct CDR3 sequences, approximately 60% seen once. The chain employs TRBV20-1 and TRBJ2-2; 7 nucleotides align to TRBD1. The sample consisted of blood. The source is a girl aged 2-9 years with multiple sclerosis. In nucleotides, the CDR3 is TGCAGTGCTAGAGAGGTGGACAGGCCTAACACCGGGGAGCTGTTTTTT. It yields the protein CSAREVDRPNTGELFF.